This TCR beta chain was identified in a study of blood T cell repertoires in COVID-19. Study-level information: Both acute and convalescent COVID-19 samples were obtained from the United States, Italy and Spain. T cells, B-cell-depleted T cells, or PBMCs supplied cDNA or gDNA.

Germline V gene lookup returns CDR1 DFQATT and CDR2 SNEGSKA (reference sequence). This CDR3 is built from 16 residues. Germline trimming cut 3 bases from V and 3 bases from J; bases unmatched to any gene: 13. Original processing methods: Nucleated cell counts were estimated from reference gene primer amplification. The assay was immunoSEQ multiplex PCR, and TCRdb's table has in-frame clones only and misses some. The V and J calls and clone size are taken from that table; D and trimming were inferred from the DNA. The repertoire holds approximately 80,000 clones, roughly 91% seen once, with about 1% in the top ten.

Sequenced: peripheral blood. The chain recombines TRBV20-1 with TRBJ2-7; 8 bases match TRBD1. The clonotype originates from a woman between 50 and 59 years old in a cohort sampled during active COVID-19. In DNA form, the CDR3 reads TGCAGTGCTAGTACCTCGACAGGGGTCAAACTCTACGAGCAGTACTTC. Its protein is CSASTSTGVKLYEQYF.